Following are 18 T cell receptor beta chains from one sample sequenced in a study of cytomegalovirus exposure and HLA in healthy donors. In the PCR, 60 Vbeta and 13 Jbeta primers were used. TCRdb keeps only in-frame clones here, not all; method: immunoSEQ multiplex PCR. This sample's clone table lists around 100,000 clones. The sample comprised PBMCs. These TCRs come from a man between 35 and 55 years old in good health and CMV-seronegative.

The rearrangement joins TRBV5-4 to TRBJ2-2; no firm D call. Germline-derived CDR1 and CDR2 are SGHNT and YYREEE (reference sequence). The ends were cut back, 5 bases at V and 7 bases at J, with 12 bases in the middle. This CDR3 has 13 residues. The CDR3 region is CASRPQVHGELFF. The CDR3 region has the DNA TGTGCCAGCAGGCCTCAGGTTCACGGGGAGCTGTTTTTT.

CDR3 region: CASSFKGGPAFGYTF. As DNA, the CDR3 is TGTGCCAGCAGTTTTAAGGGAGGTCCCGCGTTTGGCTACACCTTC. This sequence joins TRBV27 and TRBJ1-2; D uncertain. The CDR3 sequence is 15 residues long. V shed 3 bases and J shed 7 bases, with 18 bases lying between them. The germline V gene has CDR1 MNHEY and CDR2 SMNVEV (reference sequence).

This chain uses TRBV7-7 with TRBJ2-5; D may correspond to TRBD1 or TRBD2 (7 bases each). Germline CDR1 is SSHAT and CDR2 is FNYEAQ (reference sequence). V was shortened by 4 bases and J by 1 base, with 13 bases between the two germline ends. This CDR3 contains 15 residues. CDR3 residues: CASSSAGQFQETQYF. The DNA for the CDR3 is TGTGCCAGCAGCTCAGCGGGACAGTTCCAAGAGACCCAGTACTTC.

This chain connects TRBV5-1 to TRBJ1-2; 8 bases are shared with TRBD1. J lost 8 bases, V lost 2 bases, and 8 bases had no gene match. The CDR3 covers 14 residues. Per the germline V gene, CDR1 is SGHRS and CDR2 is YFSETQ. The CDR3 nucleotides read TGCGCCAGCAGCTTAGGACAGGGTTCATGGGGCTACACCTTC. Its translation: CASSLGQGSWGYTF.

V is TRBV30 and J is TRBJ2-2; D remains ambiguous. V lost 0 bases to trimming and J lost 4 bases, with 6 bases between them. CDR1 is GTSNPN, CDR2 SVGIG, per germline (reference sequence). CDR3 size: 13 residues. The CDR3 loop reads CAWSVLSTGELFF. The CDR3 coding sequence is TGTGCCTGGAGTGTACTAAGCACCGGGGAGCTGTTTTTT. Drawing the rest from reference TRBV30 and TRBJ2-2, the complete variable domain is SQTIHQWPATLVQPVGSPLSLECTVEGTSNPNLYWYRQAAGRGLQLLFYSVGIGQISSEVPQNLSASRPQDRQFILSSKKLLLSDSGFYLCAWSVLSTGELFFGEGSRLTVL.

CDR3 DNA: TGTGCCAGCAGCACCGGGACAGACGCGCAAGAGACCCAGTACTTC. This codes for CASSTGTDAQETQYF. V is TRBV11-3 and J is TRBJ2-5; 7 bases map to TRBD1. The CDR3 has 15 amino acids. V trimming: 5 bases; J trimming: 2 bases; junction bases outside the gene matches: 8. From germline, CDR1 is SGHNT and CDR2 YENEEA.

This chain links TRBV2 with TRBJ2-2; weak D call: TRBD2 (6 bases). This CDR3 has 13 residues. The germline gives CDR1 SNHLY, CDR2 FYNNEI. Deletions cut 6 bases from V and 4 bases from J, with 9 bases between. The CDR3 region is CASRQGGTGELFF. CDR3 nucleotide sequence: TGTGCCAGCAGGCAGGGAGGCACCGGGGAGCTGTTTTTT. Full variable domain (outside the CDR3, taken from reference TRBV2 and TRBJ2-2): EPEVTQTPSHQVTQMGQEVILRCVPISNHLYFYWYRQILGQKVEFLVSFYNNEISEKSEIFDDQFSVERPDGSNFTLKIRSTKLEDSAMYFCASRQGGTGELFFGEGSRLTVL.

V usage is TRBV5-4 and J usage is TRBJ2-1; the match to TRBD1 covers 9 bases. CDR3 length: 17 amino acids. Germline trimming cut 4 bases from V and 6 bases from J; bases unmatched to any gene: 14. In germline, CDR1 is SGHNT, CDR2 YYREEE (reference sequence). The CDR3 nucleotides read TGTGCCAGCAGCCCGGCAGGCGGAGGACAGGGGAGCAATGAGCAGTTCTTC. Amino acids: CASSPAGGGQGSNEQFF. The full variable domain, with the rest looked up from reference TRBV5-4 and TRBJ2-1, is ETGVTQSPTHLIKTRGQQVTLRCSSQSGHNTVSWYQQALGQGPQFIFQYYREEENGRGNFPPRFSGLQFPNYSSELNVNALELDDSALYLCASSPAGGGQGSNEQFFGPGTRLTVL.

The genes are TRBV7-2 and TRBJ1-5; 9 positions match TRBD1. The ends lost 1 base at V and 7 bases at J; junction bases unmatched: 2. In germline, CDR1 is SGHTA, CDR2 FQGNSA. This CDR3 is built from 14 residues. The CDR3 loop reads CASSLVTGGQPQHF. The DNA for the CDR3 is TGTGCCAGCAGCTTAGTCACAGGGGGCCAGCCCCAGCATTTT.

The gene calls are TRBV28 and TRBJ1-2; weak D call: TRBD1 (6 bases). The V end lost 7 bases, the J end lost 5 bases, and 11 bases lay between the germline ends. Germline V lookup: CDR1 MDHEN, CDR2 SYDVKM. This CDR3 has 12 amino acids. The CDR3 sequence: CASTQGGYGYTF. For the CDR3, the DNA is TGTGCCAGCACCCAAGGGGGATATGGCTACACCTTC.

The V and J genes are TRBV14 and TRBJ1-6, with 7 bases lining up with TRBD1. V trimming: 0 bases; J trimming: 10 bases; junction bases outside the gene matches: 9. Germline CDR1 reads SGHDN; CDR2 reads FVKESK. The CDR3 has 16 residues. CDR3 coding DNA: TGTGCCAGCAGCCAAGAAGGGGGCCAGGGTGGATCACCCCTCCACTTT. Its translation is CASSQEGGQGGSPLHF.

The chain links TRBV7-9 to TRBJ1-5; D remains ambiguous. V was clipped by 5 bases and J by 0 bases, with 17 bases between them. Looked up from germline, CDR1 is SEHNR and CDR2 is FQNEAQ (reference sequence). CDR3 length: 17 residues. CDR3: CASSPGIGRYSNQPQHF. For the CDR3, the DNA is TGTGCCAGCAGCCCTGGGATAGGGAGATATAGCAATCAGCCCCAGCATTTT.

The chain couples TRBV29-1 to TRBJ1-1; 7 bases are a match to TRBD1. With 4 bases clipped from V and 0 bases from J, the junction kept 2 bases outside the gene matches. The germline CDR1 and CDR2 sequences are SQVTM and ANQGSEA. The CDR3 contains 13 residues. The CDR3, as DNA: TGCAGCGTTGGTGGGACAGTGAACACTGAAGCTTTCTTT. Its translation is CSVGGTVNTEAFF.

The chain links TRBV9 to TRBJ2-7, with 10 bases identical to TRBD1. J gave up 3 bases and V 8 bases, and 8 bases lay outside the gene matches. The germline gives CDR1 SGDLS, CDR2 YYNGEE. CDR3 length: 14 residues. CDR3 sequence (DNA): TGTGCCAGGGGAGGGGGACAGGGGTGCTACGAGCAGTACTTC. Translation gives CARGGGQGCYEQYF.

As DNA, the CDR3 is TGTGCCAGCAGCTCCATTGACAGATCTTCACCCCTCCACTTT. It is translated as CASSSIDRSSPLHF. The rearrangement joins TRBV5-4 to TRBJ1-6; D is perhaps TRBD1 (5 bases). The CDR3 covers 14 residues. CDR1 is SGHNT and CDR2 is YYREEE in the germline V gene (reference sequence). Trimming removed 3 bases from V and 9 bases from J, with 13 bases in between. Based on the CDR3 plus reference TRBV5-4 and TRBJ1-6, the full variable domain is ETGVTQSPTHLIKTRGQQVTLRCSSQSGHNTVSWYQQALGQGPQFIFQYYREEENGRGNFPPRFSGLQFPNYSSELNVNALELDDSALYLCASSSIDRSSPLHFGNGTRLTVT.

The rearrangement uses TRBV6-5 and TRBJ2-1, with 11 bases fitting TRBD2. V shed 7 bases and J 3 bases; nucleotides not matched to a gene: 5. CDR1 and CDR2 (germline): MNHEY, SVGAGI. CDR3 length equals 15 residues. CDR3 in amino acids: CASKSGLADYNEQFF. The CDR3 DNA sequence: TGTGCCAGCAAGTCGGGACTAGCGGACTACAATGAGCAGTTCTTC.

The chain recombines TRBV6-5 with TRBJ1-2; D not certain. Looked up from germline, CDR1 is MNHEY and CDR2 is SVGAGI. V was shortened by 0 bases and J by 6 bases, with 17 bases between the two germline ends. The CDR3 has 16 residues. DNA of the CDR3: TGTGCCAGCAGTTACTCGAGGGATCCCCTCGGACATGGCTACACCTTC. Its protein is CASSYSRDPLGHGYTF.

The chain uses TRBV27 and TRBJ1-4; D not resolved. The germline CDR1 and CDR2 sequences are MNHEY and SMNVEV (reference sequence). This CDR3 is 13 amino acids long. V was trimmed by 3 bases and J by 8 bases, leaving 10 bases between them. The CDR3 loop reads CASSLGRGEKLFF. As DNA, the CDR3 is TGTGCCAGCAGTTTGGGCAGAGGGGAAAAACTGTTTTTT.